This entry is about one T cell receptor beta chain. What it binds is unknown. This record belongs to a study of cytomegalovirus exposure and HLA in healthy donors. Germline V CDR1 and CDR2: SGHDN, FVKESK. The CDR3 totals 16 residues. Trimming cost V 2 bases and J 3 bases, with 15 bases left between them. Study results and caveats: In vitro assays verified that a few CMV-associated chains recognized CMV antigens specifically. There were about 160 TCR beta chains listed as cytomegalovirus-associated.

Sequencing used immunoSEQ multiplex PCR; TCRdb keeps in-frame clones, though not all of them. The sample has about 88,000 clones; 80% to 85% are singletons. Sequenced input: PBMCs. The genes are TRBV14 and TRBJ2-3; tentative D call: TRBD2 (6 bases). This sequence was found in a young woman in good health and CMV-seropositive. Here the CDR3 reads CASSQWDFLGTDTQYF. The CDR3 DNA reads as TGTGCCAGCAGCCAATGGGACTTCTTAGGGACAGATACGCAGTATTTT.